This TCR beta chain was observed in a study of blood T cell repertoires in COVID-19. At the level of the study: Sources were T cells, B-cell-depleted T cells, or PBMCs; the material itself was cDNA or gDNA.

Authors' processing steps: Quantification of nucleated cells was approximated via reference gene primer amplification. Libraries were prepared by immunoSEQ multiplex PCR; TCRdb keeps only in-frame clonotypes and omits some of them. Clone size and the V and J calls come from that table; the DNA yielded D and trimming. This table holds roughly 120,000 clones, roughly nine tenths found once. V was clipped by 5 bases and J by 3 bases, with 17 bases between them. The germline V gene encodes CDR1 MNHEY and CDR2 SVGEGT. CDR3 length: 15 amino acids. The chain uses TRBV6-2 or TRBV6-3 and TRBJ2-7; possible D gene TRBD2, 6 bases. The sequence came from a man aged 70-80 years who had recovered from COVID-19. Sequenced sample: peripheral blood. The CDR3 region is CASSDPEDGSYEQYF. CDR3 sequence (DNA): TGTGCCAGCAGTGACCCCGAGGACGGGAGCTACGAGCAGTACTTC.